These 20 T cell receptor beta chains were all obtained from the same sample, sequenced in a study of cytomegalovirus exposure and HLA in healthy donors. PCR amplification relied on 60 Vbeta primers (plus 13 Jbeta primers). Clones were read by immunoSEQ multiplex PCR, and TCRdb kept only the in-frame ones, dropping some. The sample gives 100,000 to 150,000 clones, 65% to 80% of which show up once; approximately 1.5% is in the top ten. The specimen sequenced was PBMCs. These receptors originate from a woman aged 18-30 years in good health and CMV-seronegative.

The chain recombines TRBV28 with TRBJ1-1; TRBD1 aligns across 8 bases. The CDR3 spans 13 residues. After removal of 1 base from V and 7 bases from J, the junction contained 2 bases not matched to a gene. Germline assignment: CDR1 MDHEN and CDR2 SYDVKM. In DNA form, the CDR3 reads TGTGCCAGCAGTTTATCAGGGGGCGATGAAGCTTTCTTT. It translates to CASSLSGGDEAFF.

The chain uses TRBV7-9 and TRBJ1-1; maybe TRBD1 (6 bases). This CDR3 contains 10 residues. Between the trimmed V and J ends, which lost 11 bases and 4 bases, there was a span of 8 bases. Germline CDR1 SEHNR, CDR2 FQNEAQ (reference sequence). The chain's CDR3 is CARGGTEAFF. The CDR3 DNA reads TGTGCCCGAGGGGGCACTGAAGCTTTCTTT.

As regards this clone: This sample includes further DNA sequences coding for the same CDR3. This chain links TRBV27 with TRBJ2-1, with D maybe TRBD2 (6 bases). CDR1 MNHEY and CDR2 SMNVEV come from the germline V gene (reference sequence). CDR3 length: 14 amino acids. The V end lost 6 bases, the J end lost 2 bases, and 11 bases lay between the germline ends. The CDR3 region is CASSRSGAYNEQFF. CDR3 DNA: TGTGCCAGCAGCCGTTCGGGGGCCTACAATGAGCAGTTCTTC.

Only one count was recorded for this clone. This chain uses TRBV30 with TRBJ2-7; D is unclear. Per the germline V gene, CDR1 is GTSNPN and CDR2 is SVGIG (reference sequence). The CDR3 is 12 amino acids. Trimming cost V 3 bases and J 1 base, with 7 bases left between them. CDR3 loop: CAWRSQSYEQYF. CDR3 in DNA: TGTGCCTGGAGGTCCCAGTCCTACGAGCAGTACTTC.

The chain carries TRBV11-2 and TRBJ2-5, with unresolved D. Trimming stripped 1 base from V and 5 bases from J, with 11 bases between. The CDR3 length is 14 residues. Germline CDR1 SGHAT, CDR2 FQNNGV. The CDR3 protein is CASSLAHTRETQYF. CDR3 in DNA: TGTGCCAGCAGCTTAGCCCACACGCGGGAGACCCAGTACTTC.

This clone was seen only a few times. The CDR3 loop reads CASTSLASISTDTQYF. The CDR3 bases are TGTGCCAGCACCTCCCTAGCGTCGATTAGCACAGATACGCAGTATTTT. V and J are TRBV2 and TRBJ2-3; D is possibly TRBD2 (6 bases). Deletions cut 7 bases from V and 0 bases from J, with 17 bases between. CDR3 length: 16 amino acids. Germline lookup yields CDR1 SNHLY and CDR2 FYNNEI.

The rearrangement joins TRBV15 to TRBJ2-7, with TRBD1 identical over 9 bases. The CDR3 is 15 residues long. Germline CDR1 and CDR2: LNHNV and YYDKDF (reference sequence). V lost 0 bases, J lost 5 bases, and 5 bases stayed unmatched. The DNA for the CDR3 is TGTGCCACCAGCAGAGACGGGGACAGGGTCCACGAGCAGTACTTC. Its protein product is CATSRDGDRVHEQYF.

This rearrangement joins TRBV6-5 to TRBJ1-2; 10 bases fit TRBD1. CDR1 and CDR2 (germline): MNHEY, SVGAGI. The ends lost 2 bases at V and 2 bases at J; junction bases unmatched: 5. The length of the CDR3 is 16 residues. CDR3 loop: CASSYSTGQGNYGYTF. CDR3 DNA sequence: TGTGCCAGCAGTTACAGTACGGGACAGGGGAACTATGGCTACACCTTC.

The chain employs TRBV5-5 and TRBJ1-5; tentatively, D is TRBD1 (6 bases). The CDR3 is made up of 14 amino acids. Deletions cut 1 base from V and 4 bases from J, with 9 bases between. Germline V gene sequence: CDR1 SGHKS, CDR2 YYEKEE (reference sequence). The CDR3 coding sequence is TGTGCCAGCAGCTTGTTACAGGGAAATCAGCCCCAGCATTTT. Its protein product is CASSLLQGNQPQHF. Full variable domain (rest looked up from reference TRBV5-5 and TRBJ1-5): DAGVTQSPTHLIKTRGQQVTLRCSPISGHKSVSWYQQVLGQGPQFIFQYYEKEERGRGNFPDRFSARQFPNYSSELNVNALLLGDSALYLCASSLLQGNQPQHFGDGTRLSIL.

The chain has TRBV2 and TRBJ2-3; 13 bases map to TRBD2. V lost 6 bases to trimming and J lost 5 bases; unmatched junction nucleotides: 5. This CDR3 spans 15 amino acids. Germline-derived CDR1 and CDR2 are SNHLY and FYNNEI. CDR3 bases: TGTGCCAGCAGCATACTAGCGGGAGGGTTAGATACGCAGTATTTT. Translation: CASSILAGGLDTQYF.

Only one count was recorded for this clone. The V gene is TRBV6-6, the J gene TRBJ1-1; the match to TRBD1 covers 8 bases. The V gene end was trimmed by 0 bases and the J gene end by 1 base; junction bases not matched to a gene: 1. The CDR3 has 15 residues. Germline values: CDR1 MNHNY, CDR2 SVGAGI (reference sequence). The CDR3 DNA follows: TGTGCCAGCAGTTACTCCGGGACAGGGAACACTGAAGCTTTCTTT. This codes for CASSYSGTGNTEAFF.

V gene TRBV11-1 combines with J gene TRBJ2-7; unclear D gene. This CDR3 region has 15 residues. Deletions cut 2 bases from V and 3 bases from J, with 14 bases between. The germline gives CDR1 SGHAT, CDR2 FQDESV (reference sequence). The CDR3 region has the DNA TGTGCCAGCAGCTTAAAGGTGGCACAGCTCTACGAGCAGTACTTC. Its protein product is CASSLKVAQLYEQYF.

The chain joins TRBV27 to TRBJ2-5, with a weak D call TRBD2 (7 bases). This CDR3 is 14 amino acids long. Trimming left V 3 bases short and J 4 bases short, with 12 bases between. CDR1 and CDR2 (germline): MNHEY, SMNVEV (reference sequence). In nucleotides, the CDR3 is TGTGCCAGCAGTTTGTGGGGGGGCGGAGAGACCCAGTACTTC. It is translated as CASSLWGGGETQYF.

This clone was seen more than once but under ten times. The V gene is TRBV4-2, the J gene TRBJ1-2; perhaps TRBD1 as D (5 bases). Germline values: CDR1 LGHNA, CDR2 YNFKEQ. Trimming stripped 1 base from V and 8 bases from J, with 14 bases between. This CDR3 is 14 amino acids long. The CDR3 coding sequence is TGTGCCAGCAGCCAAGTTGACAGATATGAAGGCTACACCTTC. Amino acid sequence: CASSQVDRYEGYTF.

The chain has TRBV30 and TRBJ1-2, with 9 nucleotides matching TRBD1. Germline CDR1 and CDR2: GTSNPN and SVGIG (reference sequence). With 1 base clipped from V and 6 bases from J, the junction kept 3 bases outside the gene matches. The CDR3 runs 13 residues. The CDR3 is CAWSAGTGNGYTF. The CDR3 DNA reads as TGTGCCTGGAGTGCTGGGACAGGGAATGGCTACACCTTC.

The V call is TRBV6-4, the J call TRBJ2-7; no firm D call. The germline CDR1 and CDR2 sequences are MRHNA and SNTAGT. The length of the CDR3 is 14 residues. V lost 4 bases and J lost 0, with 10 bases in between. The CDR3 sequence: CASSATPSSYEQYF. CDR3 DNA: TGTGCCAGCAGTGCGACTCCCAGCTCCTACGAGCAGTACTTC.

This chain connects TRBV5-1 to TRBJ2-2; D not certain. CDR3 length: 16 residues. The germline CDR1 and CDR2 sequences are SGHRS and YFSETQ. Trimming took off 3 bases at V and 5 bases at J, with 17 bases between the two ends. CDR3 sequence reads: CASSSTPPPRTGELFF. In DNA form, the CDR3 reads TGCGCCAGCAGCTCCACCCCTCCCCCGAGGACCGGGGAGCTGTTTTTT.

A single count supports this clone. V is TRBV5-4 and J is TRBJ1-2; 8 bases agree with TRBD1. Germline CDR1 SGHNT, CDR2 YYREEE (reference sequence). The V gene end was trimmed by 5 bases and the J gene end by 1 base; junction bases not matched to a gene: 7. This CDR3 region has 15 residues. The CDR3 region has the DNA TGTGCCAGCAGTGGCAGGGGGCAAAGTAACTATGGCTACACCTTC. Amino acid sequence: CASSGRGQSNYGYTF.

This clone came up a few times. This chain uses TRBV2 with TRBJ2-3, with D perhaps TRBD1 (5 bases). This CDR3 spans 15 amino acids. V lost 6 bases and J lost 2, with 15 bases in between. Germline CDR1 and CDR2: SNHLY and FYNNEI. For the CDR3, the DNA is TGTGCCAGCAGGGGGCTGGGGTTCTTCACAGATACGCAGTATTTT. Translated, it gives CASRGLGFFTDTQYF.

With respect to this clone: This same CDR3 is encoded by further DNA sequences in the sample. J is TRBJ2-5 and V is TRBV6-6; the D gene is possibly TRBD2 (6 bases). The germline gives CDR1 MNHNY, CDR2 SVGAGI (reference sequence). This CDR3 has 14 amino acids. Trimming removed 0 bases from V and 5 bases from J, with 10 bases in between. The DNA of the CDR3 is TGTGCCAGCAGTTACTCGCGCGGGAAGGAGACCCAGTACTTC. Translation: CASSYSRGKETQYF.